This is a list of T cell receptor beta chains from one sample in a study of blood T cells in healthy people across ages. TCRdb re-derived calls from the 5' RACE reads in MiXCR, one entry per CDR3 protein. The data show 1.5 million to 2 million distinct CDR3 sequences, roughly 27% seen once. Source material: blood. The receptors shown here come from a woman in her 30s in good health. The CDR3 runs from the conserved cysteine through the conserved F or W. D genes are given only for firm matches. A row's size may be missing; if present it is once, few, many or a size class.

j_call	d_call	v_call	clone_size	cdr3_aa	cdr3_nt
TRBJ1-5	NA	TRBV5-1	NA	CASSLEGREPQHF	TGCGCCAGCAGCTTGGAGGGCCGGGAGCCCCAGCATTTT
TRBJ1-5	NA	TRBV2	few	CASSAGFGNNQPQHF	TGTGCCAGCAGTGCAGGGTTTGGGAACAATCAGCCCCAGCATTTT
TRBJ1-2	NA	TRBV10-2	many	CASTRGGYGYTF	TGCGCCAGCACCCGAGGGGGTTATGGCTACACCTTC
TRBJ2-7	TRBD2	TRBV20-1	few	CSATGLAISYEQYF	TGCAGTGCTACCGGACTAGCTATTTCCTACGAGCAGTACTTC
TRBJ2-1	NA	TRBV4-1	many	CASSQGGWGAKDEQFF	TGCGCCAGCAGCCAAGGGGGGTGGGGGGCCAAGGATGAGCAGTTCTTC
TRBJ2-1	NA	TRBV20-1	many	CSARIPGLYNEQFF	TGCAGTGCTAGAATCCCGGGTCTCTACAATGAGCAGTTCTTC
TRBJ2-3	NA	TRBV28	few	CASSSHITSTDTQYF	TGTGCCAGCAGTTCGCATATTACGAGCACAGATACGCAGTATTTT
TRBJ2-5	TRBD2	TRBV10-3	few	CAISDPGTSLGTQYF	TGTGCCATCAGTGACCCCGGGACTAGCCTCGGGACCCAGTACTTC
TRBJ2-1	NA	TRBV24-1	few	CATGSSDEQFF	TGTGCCACCGGATCCTCGGATGAGCAGTTCTTC
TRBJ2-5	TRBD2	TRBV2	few	CASGYRGGQETQYF	TGTGCCAGCGGCTATCGGGGGGGCCAAGAGACCCAGTACTTC
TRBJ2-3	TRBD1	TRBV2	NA	CASREDRGHADTQYF	TGTGCCAGCAGAGAGGACAGGGGGCACGCAGATACGCAGTATTTT
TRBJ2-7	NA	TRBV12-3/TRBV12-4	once	CASSRGTVGSNEQYF	TGTGCCAGCAGCCGCGGGACAGTGGGGTCCAATGAGCAGTACTTC
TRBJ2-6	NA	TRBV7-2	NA	CASSLRGPISGANVLTF	TGTGCCAGCAGCTTACGGGGACCGATCTCTGGGGCCAACGTCCTGACTTTC
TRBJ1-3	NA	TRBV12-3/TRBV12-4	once	CASKSRGYTIYF	TGTGCCAGCAAGAGCAGGGGCTACACCATATATTTT
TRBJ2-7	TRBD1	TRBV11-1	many	CASSLSTGAAYEQYF	TGTGCCAGCAGCTTATCGACAGGGGCCGCCTACGAGCAGTACTTC
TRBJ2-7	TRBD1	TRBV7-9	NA	CASSWRQGPLEQYF	TGTGCCAGCAGCTGGCGACAGGGGCCCCTCGAGCAGTACTTC
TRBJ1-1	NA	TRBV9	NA	CASSGPSTEAFF	TGTGCCAGCAGCGGTCCCAGCACTGAAGCTTTCTTT
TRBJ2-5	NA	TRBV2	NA	CASSEVVWPQETQYF	TGTGCCAGCAGTGAGGTCGTTTGGCCACAAGAGACCCAGTACTTC
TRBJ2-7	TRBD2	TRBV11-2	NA	CASSPQSGLAVYEQYF	TGTGCCAGCAGCCCCCAATCGGGACTAGCGGTCTACGAGCAGTACTTC
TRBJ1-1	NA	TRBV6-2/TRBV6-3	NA	CASSLLSLNTEAFF	TGTGCCAGCAGTTTACTCAGCCTGAACACTGAAGCTTTCTTT
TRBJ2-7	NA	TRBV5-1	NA	CASSLVAGADEQYF	TGCGCCAGCAGCTTGGTGGCAGGGGCGGACGAGCAGTACTTC
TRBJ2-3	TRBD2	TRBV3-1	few	CASSPIAGTDTQYF	TGTGCCAGCAGCCCGATAGCGGGTACAGATACGCAGTATTTT
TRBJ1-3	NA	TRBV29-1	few	CSVEPKSDTIYF	TGCAGCGTCGAGCCCAAATCGGACACCATATATTTT
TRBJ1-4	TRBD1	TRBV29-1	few	CSVTSTGATNEKLFF	TGCAGCGTCACCTCTACAGGGGCAACTAATGAAAAACTGTTTTTT
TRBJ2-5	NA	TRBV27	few	CASNLEGTPRETQYF	TGTGCCAGCAATTTAGAGGGGACGCCCAGGGAGACCCAGTACTTC
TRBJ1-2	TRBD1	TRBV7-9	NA	CASSEKRDRSLRDGYTF	TGTGCCAGCAGCGAAAAACGGGACAGGAGCCTTCGGGATGGCTACACCTTC
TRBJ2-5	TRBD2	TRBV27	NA	CASSIGTSGGGKTQYF	TGTGCCAGCAGTATAGGGACTAGCGGGGGCGGAAAGACCCAGTACTTC
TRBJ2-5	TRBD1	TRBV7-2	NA	CASSFLGTGQETQYF	TGTGCCAGCAGCTTCCTGGGGACAGGGCAAGAGACCCAGTACTTC
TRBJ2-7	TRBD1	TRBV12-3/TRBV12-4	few	CASSPSGTGHHEQYF	TGTGCCAGCAGTCCTTCCGGGACAGGGCATCACGAGCAGTACTTC
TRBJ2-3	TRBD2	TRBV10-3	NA	CAITPGLAGTTDTQYF	TGTGCCATCACACCGGGACTAGCGGGAACCACAGATACGCAGTATTTT
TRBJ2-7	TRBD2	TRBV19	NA	CTSSMTSGISYEQYF	TGTACCAGTAGTATGACTAGCGGGATCTCCTACGAGCAGTACTTC
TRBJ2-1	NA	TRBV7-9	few	CASSLNLPQGGLEFF	TGTGCCAGCAGCTTAAACCTGCCTCAGGGGGGATTGGAGTTCTTC
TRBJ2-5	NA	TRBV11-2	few	CASRNSGEETQYF	TGTGCCAGCAGGAACTCTGGGGAGGAGACCCAGTACTTC
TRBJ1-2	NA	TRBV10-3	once	CAALKGESYGYTF	TGTGCCGCGCTAAAGGGGGAGAGCTATGGCTACACCTTC
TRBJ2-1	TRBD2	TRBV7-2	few	CASSKQVGGAANEQFF	TGTGCCAGCAGCAAGCAGGTCGGGGGGGCCGCTAATGAGCAGTTCTTC
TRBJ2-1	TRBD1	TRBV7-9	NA	CASSAPRQGRIDEQFF	TGTGCCAGCAGCGCACCGAGACAGGGGAGGATTGATGAGCAGTTCTTC
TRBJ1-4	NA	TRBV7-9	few	CASSLGAGPSELFF	TGTGCCAGCAGCTTAGGGGCAGGCCCCTCGGAACTGTTTTTT
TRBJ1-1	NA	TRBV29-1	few	CSVEDQPGRAFF	TGCAGCGTTGAAGATCAGCCAGGGCGGGCTTTCTTT
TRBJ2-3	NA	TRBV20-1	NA	CSAPGPLTATDTQYF	TGCAGTGCCCCTGGGCCACTAACAGCCACAGATACGCAGTATTTT
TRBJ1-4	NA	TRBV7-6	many	CASSLGQNEKLFF	TGTGCCAGCAGCTTAGGACAGAATGAAAAACTGTTTTTT
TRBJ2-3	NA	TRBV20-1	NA	CSARERAAITDTQYF	TGCAGTGCTAGAGAGAGGGCGGCGATCACAGATACGCAGTATTTT
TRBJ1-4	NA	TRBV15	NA	CATSRVGATNEKLFF	TGTGCCACCAGCAGAGTTGGTGCAACTAATGAAAAACTGTTTTTT
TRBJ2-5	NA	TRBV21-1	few	CASSKALKTQYF	TGTGCCAGCAGCAAAGCGCTAAAGACCCAGTACTTC
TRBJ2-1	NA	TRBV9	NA	CASSVGGASPEQFF	TGTGCCAGCAGCGTAGGGGGAGCCAGCCCTGAGCAGTTCTTC
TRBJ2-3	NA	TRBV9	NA	CASSAQAVSTDTQYF	TGTGCCAGCAGCGCCCAGGCTGTGAGCACAGATACGCAGTATTTT
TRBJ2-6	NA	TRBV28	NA	CAGSRGFSGANVLTF	TGTGCCGGCAGTCGCGGTTTCTCTGGGGCCAACGTCCTGACTTTC
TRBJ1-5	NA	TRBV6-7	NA	CASSVYRLRVDQPQHF	TGTGCCAGCAGCGTCTACCGATTAAGGGTTGATCAGCCCCAGCATTTT
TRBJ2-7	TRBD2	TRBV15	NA	CATGLAGGQYEQYF	TGTGCCACGGGGCTAGCGGGGGGCCAGTACGAGCAGTACTTC
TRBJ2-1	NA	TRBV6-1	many	CASSEARRSEQFF	TGTGCCAGCAGTGAAGCGAGGAGGAGTGAGCAGTTCTTC
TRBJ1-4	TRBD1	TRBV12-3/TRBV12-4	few	CASRSTGGGEKLFF	TGTGCCAGCAGGTCTACAGGGGGTGGTGAAAAACTGTTTTTT
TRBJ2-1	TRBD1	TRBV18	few	CASSPLGGRGWNEQFF	TGTGCCAGCTCACCCTTAGGCGGCAGGGGGTGGAATGAGCAGTTCTTC
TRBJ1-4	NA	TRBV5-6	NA	CASSLGLTANEKLFF	TGTGCCAGCAGCTTGGGCCTAACAGCTAATGAAAAACTGTTTTTT
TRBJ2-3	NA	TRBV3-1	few	CASSQSRGLSTDTQYF	TGTGCCAGCAGCCAATCTCGCGGACTGAGCACAGATACGCAGTATTTT
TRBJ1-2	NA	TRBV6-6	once	CASRGEVGYTF	TGTGCCAGCAGGGGGGAGGTTGGCTACACCTTC
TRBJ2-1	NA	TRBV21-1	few	CASSPGTSKGGRVEQFF	TGTGCCAGCAGCCCAGGGACTAGCAAAGGGGGACGCGTTGAGCAGTTCTTC